This TCR beta chain was documented in a study of blood T cell repertoires in COVID-19. Study as a whole: Both acute and convalescent COVID-19 samples were obtained from the United States, Italy and Spain. In each case, the material was cDNA or gDNA derived from T cells, B-cell-depleted T cells, or PBMCs.

Original methodology: Using reference gene primer amplification, nucleated cell counts were estimated. Measured with immunoSEQ multiplex PCR; TCRdb has only the in-frame clones, and not every one. The D gene and trimming were derived from the DNA, and the V and J assignments and clone size from that table. The sample records 400,000 or so clones, around 87% being singletons. The V gene lost 7 bases and the J gene lost 7 bases, with 10 bases spanning the gap. Germline V gene sequence: CDR1 PRHDT, CDR2 FYEKMQ (reference sequence). The CDR3 runs 11 residues. Sequenced input: peripheral blood. The chain links TRBV13 to TRBJ1-1; a possible D gene is TRBD1 (5 bases). The TCR was taken from a human donor in a cohort sampled during active COVID-19. The CDR3 nucleotides are TGTGCCAGCACCTCGGGGGGTGAAGCTTTCTTT. Residues: CASTSGGEAFF.